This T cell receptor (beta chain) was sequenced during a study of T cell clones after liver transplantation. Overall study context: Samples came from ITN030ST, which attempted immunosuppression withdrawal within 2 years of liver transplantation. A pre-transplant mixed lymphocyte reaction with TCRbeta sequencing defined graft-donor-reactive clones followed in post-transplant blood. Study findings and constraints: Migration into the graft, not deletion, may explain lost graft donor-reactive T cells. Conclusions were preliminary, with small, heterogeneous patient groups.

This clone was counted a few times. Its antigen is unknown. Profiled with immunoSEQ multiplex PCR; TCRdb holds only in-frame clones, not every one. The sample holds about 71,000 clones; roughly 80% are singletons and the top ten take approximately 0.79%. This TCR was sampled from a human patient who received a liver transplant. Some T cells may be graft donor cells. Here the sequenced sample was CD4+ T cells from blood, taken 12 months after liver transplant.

The CDR3 loop is CASSLGGTDTDTQYF. Written as DNA, the CDR3 is TGTGCCAGCAGCTTAGGGGGAACTGACACAGATACGCAGTATTTT. This chain uses TRBV11-3 with TRBJ2-3; D ambiguous. The CDR3 is 15 amino acids. Germline V gives CDR1 SGHNT, CDR2 YENEEA. Trimming took 1 base from V and 2 from J, leaving 10 bases between them.